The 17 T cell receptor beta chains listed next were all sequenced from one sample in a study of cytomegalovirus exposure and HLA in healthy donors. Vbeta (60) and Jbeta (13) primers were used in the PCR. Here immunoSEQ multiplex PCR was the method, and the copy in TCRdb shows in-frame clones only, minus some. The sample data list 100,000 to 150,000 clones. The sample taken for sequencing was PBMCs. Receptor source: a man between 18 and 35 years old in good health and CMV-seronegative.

This CDR3 reads CASSLGPGVYEQYF. In DNA form, the CDR3 reads TGTGCCAGCAGCTTAGGCCCCGGAGTCTACGAGCAGTACTTC. This chain joins TRBV7-9 and TRBJ2-7; D is unresolved. The germline V and J ends were trimmed by 1 base and 3 bases, with 10 bases remaining between them. Germline-derived CDR1 and CDR2 are SEHNR and FQNEAQ (reference sequence). The length of the CDR3 is 14 residues.

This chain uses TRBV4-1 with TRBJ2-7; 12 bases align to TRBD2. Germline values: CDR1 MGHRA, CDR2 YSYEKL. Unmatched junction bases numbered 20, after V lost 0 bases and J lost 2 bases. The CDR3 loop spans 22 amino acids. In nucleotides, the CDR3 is TGCGCCAGCAGCCAAGATATGAGTGGGACAGTTGGGTCTAGCGGGAGGGCCTACGAGCAGTACTTC. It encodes CASSQDMSGTVGSSGRAYEQYF.

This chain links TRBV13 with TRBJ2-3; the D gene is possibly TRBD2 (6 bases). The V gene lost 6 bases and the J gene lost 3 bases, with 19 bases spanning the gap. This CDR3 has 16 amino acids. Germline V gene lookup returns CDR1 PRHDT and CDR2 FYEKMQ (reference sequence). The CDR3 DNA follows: TGTGCCAGCAGTTCATGGGGCGGGGCGGGAACAGATACGCAGTATTTT. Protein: CASSSWGGAGTDTQYF.

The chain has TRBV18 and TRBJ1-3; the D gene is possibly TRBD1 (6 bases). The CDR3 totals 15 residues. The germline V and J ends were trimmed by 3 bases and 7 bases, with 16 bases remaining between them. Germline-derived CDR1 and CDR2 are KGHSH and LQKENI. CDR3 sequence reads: CASSPSDSPSNTIYF. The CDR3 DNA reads TGTGCCAGCTCACCCTCGGACAGTCCATCCAACACCATATATTTT.

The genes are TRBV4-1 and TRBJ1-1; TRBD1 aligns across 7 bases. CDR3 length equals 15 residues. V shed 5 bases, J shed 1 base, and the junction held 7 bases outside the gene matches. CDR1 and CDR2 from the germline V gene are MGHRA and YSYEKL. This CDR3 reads CASSYRTGKNTEAFF. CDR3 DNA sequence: TGCGCCAGCAGCTATAGGACAGGTAAGAACACTGAAGCTTTCTTT.

CDR3: CATSRGTGGYEQYF. CDR3 sequence (DNA): TGTGCCACCAGCAGAGGGACAGGTGGGTACGAGCAGTACTTC. V and J are TRBV15 and TRBJ2-7; 7 bases are shared with TRBD1. The V and J ends lost 1 base and 4 bases, in that order; junction bases with no gene match: 4. The CDR3 loop spans 14 amino acids. The germline CDR1 and CDR2 sequences are LNHNV and YYDKDF (reference sequence).

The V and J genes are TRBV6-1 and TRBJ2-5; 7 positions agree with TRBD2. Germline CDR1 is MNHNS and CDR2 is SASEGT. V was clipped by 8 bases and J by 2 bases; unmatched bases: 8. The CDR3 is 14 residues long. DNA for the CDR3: TGTGCCAGCCACCTCGGCGGGGGTCAAGAGACCCAGTACTTC. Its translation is CASHLGGGQETQYF.

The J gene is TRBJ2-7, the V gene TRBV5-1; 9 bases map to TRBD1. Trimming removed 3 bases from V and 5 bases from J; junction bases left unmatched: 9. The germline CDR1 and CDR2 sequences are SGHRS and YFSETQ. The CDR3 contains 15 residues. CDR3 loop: CASSSLTTGGNEQYF. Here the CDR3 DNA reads TGCGCCAGCAGCTCCCTAACGACAGGGGGAAACGAGCAGTACTTC.

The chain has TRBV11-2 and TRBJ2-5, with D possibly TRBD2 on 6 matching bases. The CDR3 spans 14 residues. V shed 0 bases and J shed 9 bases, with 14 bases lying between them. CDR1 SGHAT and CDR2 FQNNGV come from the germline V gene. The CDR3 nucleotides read TGTGCCAGCAGCTTAGAACTAGCCCGAGGTCCCCAGTACTTC. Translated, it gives CASSLELARGPQYF.

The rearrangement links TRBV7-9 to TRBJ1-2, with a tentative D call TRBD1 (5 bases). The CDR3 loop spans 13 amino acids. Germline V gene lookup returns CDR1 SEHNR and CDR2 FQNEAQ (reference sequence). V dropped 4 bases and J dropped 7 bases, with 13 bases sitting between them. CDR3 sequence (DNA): TGTGCCAGCAGCTCCACCCCCGGGGGTGGCTACACCTTC. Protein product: CASSSTPGGGYTF.

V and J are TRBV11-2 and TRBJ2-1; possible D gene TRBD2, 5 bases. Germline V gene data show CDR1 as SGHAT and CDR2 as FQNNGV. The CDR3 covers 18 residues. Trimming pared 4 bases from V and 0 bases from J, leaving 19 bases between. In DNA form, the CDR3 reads TGTGCCAGCAGCTCCTGGACTCGGAAGACTTACTCCTACAATGAGCAGTTCTTC. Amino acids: CASSSWTRKTYSYNEQFF.

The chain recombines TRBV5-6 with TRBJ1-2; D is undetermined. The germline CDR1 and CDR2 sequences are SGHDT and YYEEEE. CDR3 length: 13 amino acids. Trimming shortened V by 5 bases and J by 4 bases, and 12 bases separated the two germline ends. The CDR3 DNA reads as TGTGCCAGCAGTCCGATTCGGAGCTATGGCTACACCTTC. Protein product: CASSPIRSYGYTF.

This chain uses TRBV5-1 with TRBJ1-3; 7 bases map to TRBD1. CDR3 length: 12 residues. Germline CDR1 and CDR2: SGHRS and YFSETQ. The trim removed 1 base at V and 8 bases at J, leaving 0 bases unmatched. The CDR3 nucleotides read TGCGCCAGCAGCTTGCAGGGGGACACCATATATTTT. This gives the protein CASSLQGDTIYF.

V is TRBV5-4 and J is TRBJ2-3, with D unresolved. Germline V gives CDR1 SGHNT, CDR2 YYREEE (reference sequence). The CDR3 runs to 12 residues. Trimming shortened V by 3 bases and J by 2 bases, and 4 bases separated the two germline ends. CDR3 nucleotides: TGTGCCAGCAGCTCCAACACAGATACGCAGTATTTT. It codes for CASSSNTDTQYF.

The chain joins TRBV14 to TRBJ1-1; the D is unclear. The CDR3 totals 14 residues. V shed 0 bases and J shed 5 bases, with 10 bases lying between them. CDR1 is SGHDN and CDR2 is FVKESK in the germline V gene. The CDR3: CASSQEGQRTEAFF. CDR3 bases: TGTGCCAGCAGCCAAGAGGGCCAACGGACTGAAGCTTTCTTT.

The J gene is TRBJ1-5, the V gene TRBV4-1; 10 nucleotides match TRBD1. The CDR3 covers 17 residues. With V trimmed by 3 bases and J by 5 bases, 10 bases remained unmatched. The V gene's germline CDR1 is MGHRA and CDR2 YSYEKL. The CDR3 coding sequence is TGCGCCAGCAGCCAGACCGGGACAGGGGACCTTGATCAGCCCCAGCATTTT. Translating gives CASSQTGTGDLDQPQHF.

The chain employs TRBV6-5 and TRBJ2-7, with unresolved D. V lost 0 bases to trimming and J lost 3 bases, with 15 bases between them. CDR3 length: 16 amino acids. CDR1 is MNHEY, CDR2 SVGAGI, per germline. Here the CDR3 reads CASSYSIGAGHYEQYF. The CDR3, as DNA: TGTGCCAGCAGTTACTCGATCGGCGCAGGCCACTACGAGCAGTACTTC.